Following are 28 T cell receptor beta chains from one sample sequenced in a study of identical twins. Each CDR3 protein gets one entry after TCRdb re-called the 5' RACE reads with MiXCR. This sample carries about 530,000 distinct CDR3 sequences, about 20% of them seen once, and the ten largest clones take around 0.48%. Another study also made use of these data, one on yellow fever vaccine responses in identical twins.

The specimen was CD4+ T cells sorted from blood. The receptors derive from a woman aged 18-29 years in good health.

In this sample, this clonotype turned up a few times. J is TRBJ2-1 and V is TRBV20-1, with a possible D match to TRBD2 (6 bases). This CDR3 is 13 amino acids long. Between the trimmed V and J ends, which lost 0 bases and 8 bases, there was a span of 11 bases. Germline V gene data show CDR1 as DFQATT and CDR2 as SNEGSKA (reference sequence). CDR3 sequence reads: CSAREAGGDEQFF. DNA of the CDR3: TGCAGTGCTAGAGAAGCGGGCGGCGATGAGCAGTTCTTC.

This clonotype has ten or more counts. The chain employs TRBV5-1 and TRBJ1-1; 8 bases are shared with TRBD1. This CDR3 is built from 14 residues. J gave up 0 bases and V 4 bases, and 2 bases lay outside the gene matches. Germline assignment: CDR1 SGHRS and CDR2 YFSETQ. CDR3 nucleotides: TGCGCCAGCAGCGGACAGGGTATGAACACTGAAGCTTTCTTT. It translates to CASSGQGMNTEAFF. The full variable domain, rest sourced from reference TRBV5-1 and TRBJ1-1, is KAGVTQTPRYLIKTRGQQVTLSCSPISGHRSVSWYQQTPGQGLQFLFEYFSETQRNKGNFPGRFSGRQFSNSRSEMNVSTLELGDSALYLCASSGQGMNTEAFFGQGTRLTVV.

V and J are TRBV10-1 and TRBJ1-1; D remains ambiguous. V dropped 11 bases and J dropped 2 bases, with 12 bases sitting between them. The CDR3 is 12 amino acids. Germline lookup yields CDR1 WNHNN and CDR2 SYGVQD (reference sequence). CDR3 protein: CAANNSNTEAFF. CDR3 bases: TGCGCCGCAAACAACAGTAACACTGAAGCTTTCTTT.

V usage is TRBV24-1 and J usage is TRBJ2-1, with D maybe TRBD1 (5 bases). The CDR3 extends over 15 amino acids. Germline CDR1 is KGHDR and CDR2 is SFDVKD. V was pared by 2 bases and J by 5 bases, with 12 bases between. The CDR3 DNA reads TGTGCCACCAGTGATTATCAGGGTGGGAACAATGAGCAGTTCTTC. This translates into CATSDYQGGNNEQFF.

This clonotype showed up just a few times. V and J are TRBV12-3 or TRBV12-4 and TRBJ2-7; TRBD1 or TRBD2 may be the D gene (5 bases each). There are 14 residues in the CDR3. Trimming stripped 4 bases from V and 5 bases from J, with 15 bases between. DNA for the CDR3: TGTGCCAGCAGTTCACTCCCGGGACCCCACGAGCAGTACTTC. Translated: CASSSLPGPHEQYF.

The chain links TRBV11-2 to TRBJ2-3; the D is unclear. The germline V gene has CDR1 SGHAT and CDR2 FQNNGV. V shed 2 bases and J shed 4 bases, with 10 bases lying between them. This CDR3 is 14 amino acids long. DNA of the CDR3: TGTGCCAGCAGCTTACTCTTCCAGGCAGATACGCAGTATTTT. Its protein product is CASSLLFQADTQYF.

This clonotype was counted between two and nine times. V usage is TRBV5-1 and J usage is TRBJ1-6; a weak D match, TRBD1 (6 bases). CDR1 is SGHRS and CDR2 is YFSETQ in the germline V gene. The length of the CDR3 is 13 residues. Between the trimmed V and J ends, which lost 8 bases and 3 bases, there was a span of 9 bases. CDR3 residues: CASGTNYNSPLHF. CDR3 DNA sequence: TGCGCCAGTGGGACAAACTATAATTCACCCCTCCACTTT.

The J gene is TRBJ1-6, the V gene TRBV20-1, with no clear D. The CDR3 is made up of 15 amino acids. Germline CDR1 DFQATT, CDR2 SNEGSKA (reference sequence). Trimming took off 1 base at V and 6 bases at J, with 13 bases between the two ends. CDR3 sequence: CSARGVVGSNSPLHF. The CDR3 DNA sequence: TGCAGTGCTAGAGGTGTAGTAGGCAGTAATTCACCCCTCCACTTT.

CDR3 DNA sequence: TGCGCCAGCAGTTCAACTGGGTCGAGCACCGGGGAGCTGTTTTTT. Translated, it gives CASSSTGSSTGELFF. The chain links TRBV4-1 to TRBJ2-2; D remains unclear. V lost 6 bases and J 4 bases, leaving 15 bases between the germline ends. CDR3 length equals 15 residues. CDR1 is MGHRA, CDR2 YSYEKL, per germline.

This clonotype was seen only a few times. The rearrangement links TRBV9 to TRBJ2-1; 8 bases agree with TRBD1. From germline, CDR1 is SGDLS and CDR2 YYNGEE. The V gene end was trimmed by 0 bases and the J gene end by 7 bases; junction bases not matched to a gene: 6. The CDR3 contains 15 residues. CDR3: CASSVAGQGANEQFF. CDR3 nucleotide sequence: TGTGCCAGCAGCGTAGCAGGGCAGGGGGCGAATGAGCAGTTCTTC.

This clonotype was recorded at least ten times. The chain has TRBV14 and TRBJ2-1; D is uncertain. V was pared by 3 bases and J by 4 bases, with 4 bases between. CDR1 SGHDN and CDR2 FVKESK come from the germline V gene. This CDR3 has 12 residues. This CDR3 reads CASSHGYNEQFF. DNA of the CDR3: TGTGCCAGCAGCCACGGGTACAATGAGCAGTTCTTC.

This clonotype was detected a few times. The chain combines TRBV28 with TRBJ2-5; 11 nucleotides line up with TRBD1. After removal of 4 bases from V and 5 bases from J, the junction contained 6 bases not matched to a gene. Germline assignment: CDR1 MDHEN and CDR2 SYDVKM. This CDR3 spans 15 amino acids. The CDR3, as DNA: TGTGCCAGCAGTTCTTCCGGGACAGGGGGTGAGACCCAGTACTTC. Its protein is CASSSSGTGGETQYF.

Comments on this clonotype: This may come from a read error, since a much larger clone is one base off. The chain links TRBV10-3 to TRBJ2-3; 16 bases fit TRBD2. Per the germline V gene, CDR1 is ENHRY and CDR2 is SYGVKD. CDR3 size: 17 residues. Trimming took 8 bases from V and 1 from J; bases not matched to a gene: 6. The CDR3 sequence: CAISGTSGGVGTDTQYF. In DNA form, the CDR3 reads TGTGCCATCTCCGGGACTAGCGGGGGGGTAGGCACAGATACGCAGTATTTT.

The CDR3 sequence is CASSFLGMSNQPQHF. The CDR3 region has the DNA TGTGCCAGCAGCTTTCTGGGTATGAGCAATCAGCCCCAGCATTTT. V gene TRBV7-2 combines with J gene TRBJ1-5; D unclear. Trimming took off 3 bases at V and 1 base at J, with 10 bases between the two ends. The CDR3 is 15 amino acids. CDR1 is SGHTA and CDR2 is FQGNSA in the germline V gene. The complete variable domain, with remaining parts taken from reference TRBV7-2 and TRBJ1-5, reads GAGVSQSPSNKVTEKGKDVELRCDPISGHTALYWYRQSLGQGLEFLIYFQGNSAPDKSGLPSDRFSAERTGGSVSTLTIQRTQQEDSAVYLCASSFLGMSNQPQHFGDGTRLSIL.

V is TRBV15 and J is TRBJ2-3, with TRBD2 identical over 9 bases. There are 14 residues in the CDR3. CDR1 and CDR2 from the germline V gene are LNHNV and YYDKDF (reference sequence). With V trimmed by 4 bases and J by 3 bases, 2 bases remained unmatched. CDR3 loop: CATSTSGGTDTQYF. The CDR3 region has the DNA TGTGCCACCAGCACGAGCGGGGGGACAGATACGCAGTATTTT.

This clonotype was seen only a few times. CDR3 in amino acids: CASSLDSGRGEQYF. The CDR3 nucleotides read TGCGCCAGCAGCTTGGACAGCGGGAGAGGGGAGCAGTACTTC. The rearrangement joins TRBV5-1 to TRBJ2-7, with 8 bases matching TRBD2. Germline V gene sequence: CDR1 SGHRS, CDR2 YFSETQ. The V gene end was trimmed by 0 bases and the J gene end by 7 bases; junction bases not matched to a gene: 6. CDR3 length: 14 residues.

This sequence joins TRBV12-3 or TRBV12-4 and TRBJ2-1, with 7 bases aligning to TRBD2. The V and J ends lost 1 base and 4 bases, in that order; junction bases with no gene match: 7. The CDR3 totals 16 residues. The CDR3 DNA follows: TGTGCCAGCAGTTTAGGTGGAGCGGGACTATACAATGAGCAGTTCTTC. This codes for CASSLGGAGLYNEQFF.

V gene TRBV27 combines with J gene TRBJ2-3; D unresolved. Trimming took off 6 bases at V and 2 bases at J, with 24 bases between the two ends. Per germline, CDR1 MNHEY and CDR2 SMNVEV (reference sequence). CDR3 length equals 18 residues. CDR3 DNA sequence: TGTGCCAGCAGAGCAATGGGCCGGGCGGACGGATACACAGATACGCAGTATTTT. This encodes CASRAMGRADGYTDTQYF.

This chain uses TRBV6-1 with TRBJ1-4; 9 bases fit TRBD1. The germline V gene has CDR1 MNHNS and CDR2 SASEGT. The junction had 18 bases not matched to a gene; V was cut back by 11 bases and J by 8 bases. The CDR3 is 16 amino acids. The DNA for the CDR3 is TGTGCCGCGGGACAGGGTTTTTTCCAGAGGGGAGAAAAACTGTTTTTT. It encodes CAAGQGFFQRGEKLFF.

The CDR3: CASSLVSVPDRGHPDYGYTF. In DNA, the CDR3 is TGTGCCAGCAGCTTAGTGTCGGTACCGGACAGGGGGCACCCAGACTATGGCTACACCTTC. The chain combines TRBV11-1 with TRBJ1-2; 11 bases are shared with TRBD1. The CDR3 has 20 amino acids. Germline-derived CDR1 and CDR2 are SGHAT and FQDESV (reference sequence). V shed 1 base, J shed 3 bases, and the junction held 16 bases outside the gene matches.

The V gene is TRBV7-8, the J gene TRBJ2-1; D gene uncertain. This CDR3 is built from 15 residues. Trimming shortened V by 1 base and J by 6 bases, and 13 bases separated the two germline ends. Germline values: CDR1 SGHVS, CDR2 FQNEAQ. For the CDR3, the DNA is TGTGCCAGCAGCTTAGTAGGTAGGGCCAGCAATGAGCAGTTCTTC. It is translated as CASSLVGRASNEQFF.

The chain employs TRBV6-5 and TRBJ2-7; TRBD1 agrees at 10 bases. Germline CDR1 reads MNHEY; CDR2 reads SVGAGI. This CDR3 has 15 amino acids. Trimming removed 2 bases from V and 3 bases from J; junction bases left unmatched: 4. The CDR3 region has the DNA TGTGCCAGCAGTTACGCGGGACAGGGGTTCTACGAGCAGTACTTC. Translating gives CASSYAGQGFYEQYF.

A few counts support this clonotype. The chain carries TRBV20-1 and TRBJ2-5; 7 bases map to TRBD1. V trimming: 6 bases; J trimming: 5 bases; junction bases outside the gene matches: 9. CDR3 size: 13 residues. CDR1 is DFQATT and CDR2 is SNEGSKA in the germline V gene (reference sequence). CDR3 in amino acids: CSAPPGQLETQYF. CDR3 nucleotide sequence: TGCAGTGCCCCCCCGGGACAGCTGGAGACCCAGTACTTC.

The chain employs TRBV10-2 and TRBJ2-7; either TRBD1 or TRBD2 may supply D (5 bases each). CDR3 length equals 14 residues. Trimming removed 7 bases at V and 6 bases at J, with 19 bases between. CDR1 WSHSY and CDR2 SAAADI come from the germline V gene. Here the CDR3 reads CASMAYSGLGEQYF. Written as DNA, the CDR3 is TGCGCCAGCATGGCATATTCGGGGCTGGGCGAGCAGTACTTC.

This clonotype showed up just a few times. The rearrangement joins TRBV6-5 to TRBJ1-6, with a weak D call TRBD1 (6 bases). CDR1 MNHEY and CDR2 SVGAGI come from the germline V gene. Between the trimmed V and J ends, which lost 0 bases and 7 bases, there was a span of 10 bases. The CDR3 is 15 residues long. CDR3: CASSYSQGLNSPLHF. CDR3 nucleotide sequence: TGTGCCAGCAGTTACTCCCAGGGGCTCAATTCACCCCTCCACTTT.

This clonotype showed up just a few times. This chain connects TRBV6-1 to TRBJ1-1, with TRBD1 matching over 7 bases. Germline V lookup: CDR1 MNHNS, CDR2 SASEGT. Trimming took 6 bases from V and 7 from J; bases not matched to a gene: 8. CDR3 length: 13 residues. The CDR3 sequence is CASRETGTREAFF. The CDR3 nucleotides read TGTGCCAGCAGGGAGACAGGGACACGTGAAGCTTTCTTT.

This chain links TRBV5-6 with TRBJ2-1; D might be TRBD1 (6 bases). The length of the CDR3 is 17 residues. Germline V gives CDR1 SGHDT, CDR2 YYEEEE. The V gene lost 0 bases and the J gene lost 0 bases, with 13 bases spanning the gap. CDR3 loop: CASSLEAGASSYNEQFF. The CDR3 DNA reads TGTGCCAGCAGCTTGGAGGCAGGGGCAAGCTCCTACAATGAGCAGTTCTTC. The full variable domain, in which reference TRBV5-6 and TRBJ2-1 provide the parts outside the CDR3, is DAGVTQSPTHLIKTRGQQVTLRCSPKSGHDTVSWYQQALGQGPQFIFQYYEEEERQRGNFPDRFSGHQFPNYSSELNVNALLLGDSALYLCASSLEAGASSYNEQFFGPGTRLTVL.

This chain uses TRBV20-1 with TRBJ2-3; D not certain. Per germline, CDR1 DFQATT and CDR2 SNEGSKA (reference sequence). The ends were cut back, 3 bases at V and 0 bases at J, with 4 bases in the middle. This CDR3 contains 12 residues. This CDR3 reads CSARVSTDTQYF. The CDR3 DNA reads TGCAGTGCTAGGGTCAGCACAGATACGCAGTATTTT.